This T cell receptor (beta chain) came from a study of blood T cell repertoires in COVID-19. Study-wide context: Acute and convalescent COVID-19 specimens originated in the United States, Italy and Spain.

In the original workflow: Amplification of reference gene primers provided the estimated nucleated cell counts. Profiling relied on immunoSEQ multiplex PCR, and the TCRdb table lists in-frame clones only, not all of them. V, J and clone size are taken as reported in that table, and D and trimming were inferred from the DNA itself. In the table there are 110,000 to 150,000 clones, around nine tenths of which are singletons. Germline CDR1 reads SGDLS; CDR2 reads YYNGEE. The CDR3 has 16 amino acids. Trimming removed 1 base from V and 0 bases from J, with 12 bases in between. Sequenced input: peripheral blood. This sequence joins TRBV9 and TRBJ2-3, with no clear D. This TCR was sampled from a woman aged 50 to 60 with acute or convalescent COVID-19. The CDR3 region has the DNA TGTGCCAGCAGCGTAATTTATGACTCCAGCACAGATACGCAGTATTTT. This translates into CASSVIYDSSTDTQYF. Using reference TRBV9 and TRBJ2-3 for the parts outside the CDR3, the full variable domain is DSGVTQTPKHLITATGQRVTLRCSPRSGDLSVYWYQQSLDQGLQFLIQYYNGEERAKGNILERFSAQQFPDLHSELNLSSLELGDSALYFCASSVIYDSSTDTQYFGPGTRLTVL.